The next 20 T cell receptor beta chains were all read from a single sample in a study of blood T cell repertoires in COVID-19. Profiled with immunoSEQ multiplex PCR; TCRdb holds only in-frame clones, not every one. The data hold roughly 250,000 clones, with over 90% observed a single time. Sample: peripheral blood. Every receptor here comes from a man aged 25 to 45 with COVID-19, enrolled during active disease.

The gene calls are TRBV18 and TRBJ1-1; D uncertain. The ends were cut back, 5 bases at V and 7 bases at J, with 17 bases in the middle. CDR3 size: 14 residues. Germline V gene data show CDR1 as KGHSH and CDR2 as LQKENI. The CDR3 region is CASSTSWTEGEAFF. The CDR3, as DNA: TGTGCCAGCTCAACCTCATGGACCGAGGGTGAAGCTTTCTTT.

The chain carries TRBV6-5 and TRBJ1-5; D is unresolved. Germline V lookup: CDR1 MNHEY, CDR2 SVGAGI. Trimming removed 6 bases at V and 2 bases at J, with 8 bases between. There are 13 residues in the CDR3. The CDR3 bases are TGTGCCAGCAGCCGGGAGGGCAATCAGCCCCAGCATTTT. This encodes CASSREGNQPQHF.

As for this clone: Other DNA sequences in this sample translate to the same CDR3. V is TRBV5-6 and J is TRBJ1-2, with 8 bases aligning to TRBD1. In germline, CDR1 is SGHDT, CDR2 YYEEEE. Trimming removed 3 bases from V and 4 bases from J; junction bases left unmatched: 2. CDR3 length: 13 residues. Here the CDR3 reads CASSSTGGYGYTF. The CDR3 DNA reads as TGTGCCAGCAGCTCCACAGGGGGCTATGGCTACACCTTC.

This clone was found once. The chain carries TRBV9 and TRBJ1-2; D perhaps matches TRBD1 (6 bases). The CDR3 contains 13 residues. V was pared by 1 base and J by 6 bases, with 10 bases between. Germline-derived CDR1 and CDR2 are SGDLS and YYNGEE. The DNA for the CDR3 is TGTGCCAGCAGCGTAAATTGGGGGCATGGCTACACCTTC. Encoded protein: CASSVNWGHGYTF. Full variable domain (rest looked up from reference TRBV9 and TRBJ1-2): DSGVTQTPKHLITATGQRVTLRCSPRSGDLSVYWYQQSLDQGLQFLIQYYNGEERAKGNILERFSAQQFPDLHSELNLSSLELGDSALYFCASSVNWGHGYTFGSGTRLTVV.

This chain connects TRBV7-9 to TRBJ1-6, with a tentative D call TRBD1 (6 bases). The CDR3 length is 16 residues. Germline V gives CDR1 SEHNR, CDR2 FQNEAQ (reference sequence). The germline V and J ends were trimmed by 3 bases and 2 bases, with 11 bases remaining between them. The CDR3 here is CASSFAGDPYNSPLHF. The CDR3 bases are TGTGCCAGCAGCTTTGCAGGGGACCCCTATAATTCACCCCTCCACTTT.

The rearrangement links TRBV6-5 to TRBJ2-1; D might be TRBD1 (6 bases). V was shortened by 6 bases and J by 10 bases, with 16 bases between the two germline ends. Germline V gene sequence: CDR1 MNHEY, CDR2 SVGAGI. The CDR3 loop spans 13 amino acids. CDR3 bases: TGTGCCAGCAGCTCCGCAGGGGCGAGGGAGCAGTTCTTC. It yields the protein CASSSAGAREQFF.

The chain has TRBV10-3 and TRBJ2-1, with TRBD2 matching over 13 bases. Germline-derived CDR1 and CDR2 are ENHRY and SYGVKD. This CDR3 is built from 15 residues. Trimming took 4 bases from V and 8 from J; bases not matched to a gene: 5. The CDR3 reads CAISGTSGGVDEQFF. The CDR3 bases are TGTGCCATCAGTGGTACTAGCGGGGGGGTGGATGAGCAGTTCTTC.

V and J are TRBV18 and TRBJ1-1, with TRBD1 matching over 8 bases. The CDR3 is made up of 16 amino acids. The germline CDR1 and CDR2 sequences are KGHSH and LQKENI. The V and J ends lost 6 bases and 0 bases, in that order; junction bases with no gene match: 9. The CDR3 spells CASSPMDRAMNTEAFF. The CDR3 nucleotides read TGTGCCAGCTCCCCAATGGACAGGGCTATGAACACTGAAGCTTTCTTT.

J is TRBJ2-5 and V is TRBV5-5; D may be TRBD1 (6 bases). The CDR3 loop spans 15 amino acids. With 1 base removed from V and 5 bases from J, the gap between germline ends came to 15 bases. Germline V gene sequence: CDR1 SGHKS, CDR2 YYEKEE (reference sequence). Here the CDR3 DNA reads TGTGCCAGCAGCTTGTATCTTAGGACAGACGAGACCCAGTACTTC. It specifies CASSLYLRTDETQYF.

The rearrangement uses TRBV6-1 and TRBJ1-5; 9 bases are shared with TRBD1. CDR1 is MNHNS and CDR2 is SASEGT in the germline V gene. V lost 2 bases to trimming and J lost 4 bases; unmatched junction nucleotides: 3. The CDR3 is 15 amino acids. CDR3 sequence: CASSELDRGNQPQHF. Here the CDR3 DNA reads TGTGCCAGCAGTGAACTTGACAGGGGGAATCAGCCCCAGCATTTT.

V is TRBV9 and J is TRBJ2-3; the D is unclear. CDR1 is SGDLS and CDR2 is YYNGEE in the germline V gene. The CDR3 is 15 residues long. V lost 0 bases to trimming and J lost 2 bases, with 10 bases between them. CDR3 in amino acids: CASSVGVGATDTQYF. For the CDR3, the DNA is TGTGCCAGCAGCGTAGGTGTGGGCGCCACAGATACGCAGTATTTT. The entire variable domain, with the rest obtained from reference TRBV9 and TRBJ2-3, is as follows: DSGVTQTPKHLITATGQRVTLRCSPRSGDLSVYWYQQSLDQGLQFLIQYYNGEERAKGNILERFSAQQFPDLHSELNLSSLELGDSALYFCASSVGVGATDTQYFGPGTRLTVL.

The chain employs TRBV6-6 and TRBJ1-4; D not certain. The CDR3 length is 14 residues. The germline CDR1 and CDR2 sequences are MNHNY and SVGAGI (reference sequence). The V and J ends lost 2 bases and 8 bases respectively, with 12 bases between them. The CDR3 DNA reads TGTGCCAGCAGTTACCTCGGGGTGGGGGAAAAACTGTTTTTT. Residues: CASSYLGVGEKLFF.

The chain links TRBV2 to TRBJ2-5, with 11 bases aligning to TRBD1. Germline assignment: CDR1 SNHLY and CDR2 FYNNEI. V shed 2 bases, J shed 12 bases, and the junction held 11 bases outside the gene matches. The CDR3 has 15 amino acids. The CDR3 DNA is TGTGCCAGCAGTGAAACACGGACAGGGGGCGAAGGGAAGTACTTC. Translation gives CASSETRTGGEGKYF.

V gene TRBV12-3 or TRBV12-4 combines with J gene TRBJ2-1; D unclear. V lost 3 bases to trimming and J lost 7 bases, with 7 bases between them. The CDR3 runs 12 residues. The CDR3 here is CASSFDRNEQFF. CDR3 nucleotides: TGTGCCAGCAGTTTCGATCGGAATGAGCAGTTCTTC.

This clone was seen a single time. V usage is TRBV6-5 and J usage is TRBJ1-6, with TRBD1 as a possible D gene (6 bases). This CDR3 region has 12 residues. Germline V gene sequence: CDR1 MNHEY, CDR2 SVGAGI. V dropped 6 bases and J dropped 8 bases, with 8 bases sitting between them. The CDR3 spells CASRGGDSPLHF. The CDR3 nucleotides read TGTGCCAGCAGAGGGGGGGATTCACCCCTCCACTTT.

The V call is TRBV5-4, the J call TRBJ1-2, with D possibly TRBD1 on 6 matching bases. The germline gives CDR1 SGHNT, CDR2 YYREEE (reference sequence). Between the trimmed V and J ends, which lost 0 bases and 4 bases, there was a span of 13 bases. The CDR3 covers 15 residues. This chain's CDR3 is CASSLAGQPTYGYTF. The CDR3 DNA sequence: TGTGCCAGCAGCTTGGCAGGACAGCCTACCTATGGCTACACCTTC.

This sequence joins TRBV3-1 (or the pseudogene TRBV3-2) and TRBJ1-4; no firm D call. Per the germline V gene, CDR1 is LGHDT and CDR2 is YNNKEL (reference sequence). The length of the CDR3 is 14 residues. V gave up 4 bases and J gave up 3 bases, with 9 bases separating them. The CDR3 bases are TGTGCCAGCAGCCCCCGATCAGCTAATGAAAAACTGTTTTTT. It yields the protein CASSPRSANEKLFF.

The chain carries TRBV6-5 and TRBJ1-2; 8 bases match TRBD1. Germline V gene data show CDR1 as MNHEY and CDR2 as SVGAGI. V was clipped by 6 bases and J by 8 bases; unmatched bases: 8. The CDR3 is made up of 13 amino acids. The CDR3 loop reads CASSYRGEGGYTF. As DNA, the CDR3 is TGTGCCAGCAGCTACAGGGGGGAGGGAGGCTACACCTTC.

The chain links TRBV29-1 to TRBJ2-7; D possibly corresponds to TRBD1 (6 bases). The length of the CDR3 is 15 residues. Germline V gives CDR1 SQVTM, CDR2 ANQGSEA. Between the trimmed V and J ends, which lost 0 bases and 5 bases, there was a span of 17 bases. The CDR3 DNA is TGCAGCGTTGAAGATCAAGGCAGGGGCGGCGACGAGCAGTACTTC. It codes for CSVEDQGRGGDEQYF.

The chain joins TRBV30 to TRBJ1-2; 10 positions agree with TRBD1. Trimming took 5 bases from V and 9 from J; bases not matched to a gene: 6. The CDR3 is 12 residues long. The germline gives CDR1 GTSNPN, CDR2 SVGIG (reference sequence). The CDR3 is CAWGGQGQSYTF. The CDR3 DNA reads as TGTGCCTGGGGGGGACAGGGGCAGAGCTACACCTTC.